This entry features one TCR beta chain sequence. The antigen remains unidentified. The data were obtained in a study of beta chain features in type 1 diabetes. Study-level results: Patients with Type 1 diabetes showed moderately but significantly shorter TCRB CDR3s in all four CD4+ subsets.

Trimming took 0 bases from V and 3 from J; bases not matched to a gene: 4. Germline CDR1 reads GTSNPN; CDR2 reads SVGIG (reference sequence). The CDR3 consists of 14 residues. The whole isolated RNA underwent reverse transcription, so sequencing captured expressed TCRB transcripts. Method: immunoSEQ multiplex PCR; TCRdb's copy keeps in-frame clones and lacks some. Among about 42,000 clones listed, roughly 50% were seen once. Sequencing was performed on stem cell memory CD4+ T cells from blood. The receptor comes from a woman aged 25 to 45 in good health. This chain connects TRBV30 to TRBJ2-7; the match to TRBD2 covers 8 bases. The CDR3 region is CAWSVAGVVYEQYF. The CDR3 bases are TGTGCCTGGAGTGTAGCGGGAGTAGTCTACGAGCAGTACTTC. Looking up the rest from reference TRBV30 and TRBJ2-7 gives the full variable domain: SQTIHQWPATLVQPVGSPLSLECTVEGTSNPNLYWYRQAAGRGLQLLFYSVGIGQISSEVPQNLSASRPQDRQFILSSKKLLLSDSGFYLCAWSVAGVVYEQYFGPGTRLTVT.